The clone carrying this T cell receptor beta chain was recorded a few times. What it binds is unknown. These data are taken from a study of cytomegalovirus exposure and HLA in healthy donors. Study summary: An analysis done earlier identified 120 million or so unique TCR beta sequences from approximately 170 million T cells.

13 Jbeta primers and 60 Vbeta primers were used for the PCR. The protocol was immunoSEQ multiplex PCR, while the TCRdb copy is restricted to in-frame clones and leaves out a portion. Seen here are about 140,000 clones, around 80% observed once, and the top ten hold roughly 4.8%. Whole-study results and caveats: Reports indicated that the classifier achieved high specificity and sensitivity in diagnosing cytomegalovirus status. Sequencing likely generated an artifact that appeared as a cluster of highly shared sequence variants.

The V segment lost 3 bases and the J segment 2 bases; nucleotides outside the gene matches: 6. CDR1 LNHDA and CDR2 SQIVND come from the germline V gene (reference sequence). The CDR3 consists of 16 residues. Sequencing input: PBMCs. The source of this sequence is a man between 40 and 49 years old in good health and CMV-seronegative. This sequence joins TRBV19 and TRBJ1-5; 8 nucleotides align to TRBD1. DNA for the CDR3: TGTGCCAGTAGTATCCCTCTGACAGGGGGCAATCAGCCCCAGCATTTT. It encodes CASSIPLTGGNQPQHF.